Shown below are 23 T cell receptor beta chains from a single sample sequenced in a study of T-cell memory formation after mild COVID-19. TCRdb ran MiXCR on the 5' RACE reads and lists one entry per CDR3 protein. Of some 280,000 distinct CDR3 sequences in the sample, roughly 16% were seen once. The specimen sequenced was PBMCs or a T cell subset sorted from them (not recorded which). The receptors were gathered from a man between 18 and 29 years old who had mild COVID-19 (a few samples of this study predate the infection). Cell type and time point are not known.

The table lists this clonotype with many counts. CDR3 sequence reads: CASSVGSASGTEAFF. CDR3 bases: TGTGCCAGCAGCGTAGGGTCCGCTTCGGGCACTGAAGCTTTCTTT. The chain joins TRBV9 to TRBJ1-1; no definite D call. V was trimmed by 0 bases and J by 4 bases, leaving 13 bases between them. Germline CDR1 reads SGDLS; CDR2 reads YYNGEE. This CDR3 region has 15 residues.

This clonotype was counted many times. The chain carries TRBV7-9 and TRBJ1-1; perhaps TRBD1 as D (5 bases). The CDR3 is 17 residues long. V was trimmed by 2 bases and J by 2 bases, leaving 18 bases between them. Per the germline V gene, CDR1 is SEHNR and CDR2 is FQNEAQ (reference sequence). CDR3 residues: CASSLRRSGAANTEAFF. DNA for the CDR3: TGTGCCAGCAGCTTAAGGAGGAGTGGGGCAGCTAACACTGAAGCTTTCTTT.

The DNA of the CDR3 is TGTGCCAGCAGATACGACGGTGTAACCTGGGCTTTCTTT. Amino acid sequence: CASRYDGVTWAFF. The chain is built from TRBV12-3 or TRBV12-4 and TRBJ1-1; D is undetermined. This CDR3 contains 13 residues. With 6 bases removed from V and 11 bases from J, the gap between germline ends came to 19 bases.

The chain joins TRBV12-3 or TRBV12-4 to TRBJ2-7, with no clear D. V lost 6 bases to trimming and J lost 5 bases, with 11 bases between them. The CDR3 loop spans 12 amino acids. The DNA for the CDR3 is TGTGCCAGCAGCAATCCGCCCAACGAGCAGTACTTC. Protein: CASSNPPNEQYF.

The J gene is TRBJ2-3, the V gene TRBV12-3 or TRBV12-4, with no clear D. This CDR3 spans 11 amino acids. V shed 7 bases and J shed 3 bases, with 5 bases lying between them. This chain's CDR3 is CASTPTDTQYF. The CDR3 nucleotides are TGTGCCAGCACCCCGACAGATACGCAGTATTTT.

The gene calls are TRBV20-1 and TRBJ1-5, with 8 bases aligning to TRBD1. This CDR3 is 13 amino acids long. The V gene's germline CDR1 is DFQATT and CDR2 SNEGSKA (reference sequence). After removal of 5 bases from V and 4 bases from J, the junction contained 4 bases not matched to a gene. CDR3 DNA: TGCAGTGCTTTTGGACAGGGTAATCAGCCCCAGCATTTT. This translates into CSAFGQGNQPQHF.

V usage is TRBV29-1 and J usage is TRBJ1-5; TRBD1 matches 9 bases. Germline lookup yields CDR1 SQVTM and CDR2 ANQGSEA. This CDR3 spans 16 amino acids. Trimming cost V 7 bases and J 1 base; bases outside gene matches: 11. CDR3 sequence: CSALGTGTSSNQPQHF. The CDR3 DNA reads as TGCAGCGCCTTAGGGACAGGGACTTCCAGCAATCAGCCCCAGCATTTT.

The rearrangement links TRBV4-2 to TRBJ2-2, with D unclear. The germline gives CDR1 LGHNA, CDR2 YNFKEQ. The CDR3 extends over 16 amino acids. Trimming left V 0 bases short and J 1 base short, with 9 bases between. The CDR3 loop reads CASSQETGWNTGELFF. Here the CDR3 DNA reads TGTGCCAGCAGCCAAGAGACCGGTTGGAACACCGGGGAGCTGTTTTTT.

The chain carries TRBV5-1 and TRBJ2-7, with a weak D call TRBD2 (5 bases). CDR1 SGHRS and CDR2 YFSETQ come from the germline V gene. V was trimmed by 7 bases and J by 6 bases, leaving 17 bases between them. The CDR3 spans 13 residues. DNA of the CDR3: TGCGCCAGCGGTACTCAACTAGTTCCCGAGCAGTACTTC. Translated, it gives CASGTQLVPEQYF.

This clonotype has just a few counts. V is TRBV6-4 and J is TRBJ1-4; TRBD1 agrees at 7 bases. Germline CDR1 reads MRHNA; CDR2 reads SNTAGT. The junction had 7 bases not matched to a gene; V was cut back by 2 bases and J by 4 bases. This CDR3 is built from 16 residues. As DNA, the CDR3 is TGTGCCAGCAGTGACAAAGTGGGACAGAGTAATGAAAAACTGTTTTTT. Its protein is CASSDKVGQSNEKLFF.

V and J are TRBV4-1 and TRBJ2-5, with D perhaps assigned TRBD1 or TRBD2 (5 bases each). Germline V gene sequence: CDR1 MGHRA, CDR2 YSYEKL. This CDR3 has 17 residues. V dropped 0 bases and J dropped 2 bases, with 16 bases sitting between them. The CDR3 bases are TGCGCCAGCAGCCAAGATTTGGCGGGCTCAGGGCAAGAGACCCAGTACTTC. It specifies CASSQDLAGSGQETQYF.

The V gene is TRBV19, the J gene TRBJ2-7, with 8 bases that match TRBD2. V lost 3 bases and J lost 3; bases outside the gene matches: 4. CDR3 length: 14 residues. Germline V CDR1 and CDR2: LNHDA, SQIVND (reference sequence). The CDR3 nucleotides read TGTGCCAGTAGTATCGGGGGGGCCCACTACGAGCAGTACTTC. As protein: CASSIGGAHYEQYF.

CDR3 sequence reads: CASSQEPGAFSGANVLTF. The DNA of the CDR3 is TGCGCCAGCAGCCAAGAACCGGGAGCCTTCTCTGGGGCCAACGTCCTGACTTTC. The J gene is TRBJ2-6, the V gene TRBV4-3; TRBD2 might be the D (6 bases). The germline V gene has CDR1 LGHNA and CDR2 YSLEER. This CDR3 spans 18 amino acids. Trimming removed 0 bases from V and 0 bases from J, with 12 bases in between.

CDR3 nucleotides: TGTGCCAGCAGTTTAGCCCCGAATGAGCAGTTCTTC. It is translated as CASSLAPNEQFF. This rearrangement joins TRBV12-3 or TRBV12-4 to TRBJ2-1; no clear D gene. Trimming removed 0 bases at V and 7 bases at J, with 4 bases between. This CDR3 spans 12 amino acids.

This clonotype was seen a few times. V usage is TRBV7-2 and J usage is TRBJ1-2; 7 positions agree with TRBD1. Per germline, CDR1 SGHTA and CDR2 FQGNSA. V dropped 2 bases and J dropped 3; count of bases not matched to a gene: 3. The CDR3 length is 14 residues. The CDR3 region is CASSLWQGDYGYTF. Written as DNA, the CDR3 is TGTGCCAGCAGCTTATGGCAGGGGGACTATGGCTACACCTTC.

This clonotype was counted between two and nine times. The rearrangement uses TRBV15 and TRBJ2-1; tentatively, D is TRBD2 (7 bases). The germline V gene encodes CDR1 LNHNV and CDR2 YYDKDF (reference sequence). The CDR3 has 14 amino acids. Deletions cut 8 bases from V and 8 bases from J, with 19 bases between. CDR3 bases: TGTGCCACCTCTGGAGGGGGGGCCAGGGATGAGCAGTTCTTC. This sequence encodes CATSGGGARDEQFF. Filled out from reference TRBV15 and TRBJ2-1, the complete variable domain reads DAMVIQNPRYQVTQFGKPVTLSCSQTLNHNVMYWYQQKSSQAPKLLFHYYDKDFNNEADTPDNFQSRRPNTSFCFLDIRSPGLGDTAMYLCATSGGGARDEQFFGPGTRLTVL.

The gene calls are TRBV11-3 and TRBJ2-2; D ambiguous. The CDR3 has 13 amino acids. CDR1 and CDR2 from the germline V gene are SGHNT and YENEEA. Between the trimmed V and J ends, which lost 6 bases and 6 bases, there was a span of 11 bases. CDR3 DNA sequence: TGTGCCAGCAGTTCTACAACAGCCGGGGAGCTGTTTTTT. It encodes CASSSTTAGELFF.

This rearrangement joins TRBV29-1 to TRBJ2-4, with D possibly being TRBD2 (5 bases). Germline CDR1 SQVTM, CDR2 ANQGSEA. The CDR3 runs 11 residues. Between the trimmed V and J ends, which lost 0 bases and 11 bases, there was a span of 8 bases. The CDR3 DNA reads TGCAGCGTTGAAGATCTGAGGGTTCAGTACTTC. Residues: CSVEDLRVQYF.

Many counts were recorded for this clonotype. V is TRBV6-2 or TRBV6-3 and J is TRBJ2-7; the D gene could be TRBD1 or TRBD2 (5 bases each). Germline assignment: CDR1 MNHEY and CDR2 SVGEGT. The CDR3 sequence is 16 residues long. Trimming pared 6 bases from V and 4 bases from J, leaving 22 bases between. CDR3 nucleotides: TGTGCCAGCAGCCGAAGGGGACCGCGAATTACTTACGAGCAGTACTTC. Translated, it gives CASSRRGPRITYEQYF.

This clonotype has at least ten counts. V and J are TRBV7-2 and TRBJ2-7; TRBD2 matches 14 bases. J was trimmed by 6 bases and V by 2 bases; bases with no gene match: 6. The germline V gene encodes CDR1 SGHTA and CDR2 FQGNSA. CDR3 length equals 16 residues. CDR3 coding DNA: TGTGCCAGCAGCTTATACTATGGACTAGCGGGGGGCGAGCAGTACTTC. Translation gives CASSLYYGLAGGEQYF.

In its sample, this clonotype was seen a few times. The gene calls are TRBV11-2 and TRBJ2-5; D ambiguous. CDR3 length equals 11 residues. Between the trimmed V and J ends, which lost 5 bases and 7 bases, there was a span of 8 bases. The V gene's germline CDR1 is SGHAT and CDR2 FQNNGV. The CDR3 is CASSRQLTQYF. DNA of the CDR3: TGTGCCAGCAGCCGACAACTGACCCAGTACTTC.

In this sample, this clonotype turned up a few times. J is TRBJ2-5 and V is TRBV7-2; possibly TRBD1 or TRBD2 for D (5 bases each). Germline CDR1 SGHTA, CDR2 FQGNSA. The germline V and J ends were trimmed by 5 bases and 3 bases, with 22 bases remaining between them. The CDR3 is 17 residues long. This chain's CDR3 is CASSPWGRTITKETQYF. For the CDR3, the DNA is TGTGCCAGCAGCCCTTGGGGACGAACTATAACCAAAGAGACCCAGTACTTC.

The chain carries TRBV4-3 and TRBJ1-2; D call uncertain. Germline CDR1 and CDR2: LGHNA and YSLEER. This CDR3 contains 14 residues. Trimming shortened V by 0 bases and J by 8 bases, and 13 bases separated the two germline ends. The chain's CDR3 is CASSQDNVTPGYTF. CDR3 nucleotide sequence: TGCGCCAGCAGCCAAGATAACGTAACACCGGGCTACACCTTC.